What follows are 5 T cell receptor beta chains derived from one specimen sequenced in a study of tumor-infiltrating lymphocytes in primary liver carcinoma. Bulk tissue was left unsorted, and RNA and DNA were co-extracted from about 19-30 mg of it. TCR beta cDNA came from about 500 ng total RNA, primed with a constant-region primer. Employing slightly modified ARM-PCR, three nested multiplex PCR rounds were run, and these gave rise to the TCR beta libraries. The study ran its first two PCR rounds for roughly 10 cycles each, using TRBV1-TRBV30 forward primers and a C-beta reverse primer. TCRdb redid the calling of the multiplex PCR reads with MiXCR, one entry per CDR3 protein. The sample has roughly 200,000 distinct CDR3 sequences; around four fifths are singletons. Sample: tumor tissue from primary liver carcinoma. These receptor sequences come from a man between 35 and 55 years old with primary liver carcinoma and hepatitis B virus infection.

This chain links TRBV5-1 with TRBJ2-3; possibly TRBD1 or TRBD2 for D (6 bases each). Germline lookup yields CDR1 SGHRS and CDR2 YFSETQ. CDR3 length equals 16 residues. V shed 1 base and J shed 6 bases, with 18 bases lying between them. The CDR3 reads CASSLTGGGQFDTQYF. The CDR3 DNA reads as TGCGCCAGCAGCTTGACCGGGGGCGGACAGTTTGATACGCAGTATTTT.

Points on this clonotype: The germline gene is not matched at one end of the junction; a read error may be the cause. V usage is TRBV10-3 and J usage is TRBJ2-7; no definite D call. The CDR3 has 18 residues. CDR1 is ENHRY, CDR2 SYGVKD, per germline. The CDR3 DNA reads TGTGCCATCAGTGAGTCGGACCAGCCGGTCCGTAGAGCCTACGAACAGTACTTC. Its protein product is CAISESDQPVRRAYEQYF.

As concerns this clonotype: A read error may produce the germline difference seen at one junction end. The CDR3 nucleotides are TGTGCCAGCAGAGACAGAGTAGCGGGAGCCAATGAACAGTTCTTC. Protein sequence: CASRDRVAGANEQFF. V gene TRBV6-1 combines with J gene TRBJ2-1, with 9 bases aligning to TRBD2. Germline loops: CDR1 MNHNS, CDR2 SASEGT. The CDR3 loop spans 15 amino acids.

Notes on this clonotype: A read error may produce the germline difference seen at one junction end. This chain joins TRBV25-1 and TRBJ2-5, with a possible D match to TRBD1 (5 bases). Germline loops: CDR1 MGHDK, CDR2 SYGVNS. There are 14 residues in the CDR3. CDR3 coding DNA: TGTGACAGCAGTGATTGGGCAGGGCAAGAGACCCAGTACTTC. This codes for CDSSDWAGQETQYF.

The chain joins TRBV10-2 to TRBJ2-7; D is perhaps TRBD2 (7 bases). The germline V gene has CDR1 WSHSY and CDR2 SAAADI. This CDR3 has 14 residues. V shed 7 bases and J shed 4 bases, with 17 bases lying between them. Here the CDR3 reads CASTETRGGYEQYF. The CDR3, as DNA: TGCGCCAGCACCGAGACAAGGGGGGGATACGAGCAGTACTTC.